The entry that follows covers one TCR beta chain sequence. PBMCs, at least 6 million per sample, were isolated. Extractions gave at least 5 micrograms of total RNA per sample. The CDR3 loop spans 16 amino acids. The germline V gene has CDR1 MNHEY and CDR2 SMNVEV (reference sequence). V lost 2 bases to trimming and J lost 7 bases; unmatched junction nucleotides: 10. A second PCR of roughly 6 to 12 cycles used a sample-barcoded 5' primer and a J-beta primer mix. Each cDNA molecule was tagged by a template-switch adaptor with 12 random nucleotides. TCRdb called the 5' RACE reads again in MiXCR, with one record for every CDR3 protein. This sample yields more than 1.4 million distinct CDR3 sequences, of which approximately 40% are seen a single time; 7% to 9.5% belongs to the top ten. The entry originates in a study of blood T cells in healthy people across ages.

Sample: blood. This sequence joins TRBV27 and TRBJ2-1, with 8 bases matching TRBD2. The receptor was isolated from a woman aged 18-35 years in good health. CDR3 in DNA: TGTGCCAGCAGTTTAGCGGGGGGCCTCACGCTAAATGAGCAGTTCTTC. This gives the protein CASSLAGGLTLNEQFF.